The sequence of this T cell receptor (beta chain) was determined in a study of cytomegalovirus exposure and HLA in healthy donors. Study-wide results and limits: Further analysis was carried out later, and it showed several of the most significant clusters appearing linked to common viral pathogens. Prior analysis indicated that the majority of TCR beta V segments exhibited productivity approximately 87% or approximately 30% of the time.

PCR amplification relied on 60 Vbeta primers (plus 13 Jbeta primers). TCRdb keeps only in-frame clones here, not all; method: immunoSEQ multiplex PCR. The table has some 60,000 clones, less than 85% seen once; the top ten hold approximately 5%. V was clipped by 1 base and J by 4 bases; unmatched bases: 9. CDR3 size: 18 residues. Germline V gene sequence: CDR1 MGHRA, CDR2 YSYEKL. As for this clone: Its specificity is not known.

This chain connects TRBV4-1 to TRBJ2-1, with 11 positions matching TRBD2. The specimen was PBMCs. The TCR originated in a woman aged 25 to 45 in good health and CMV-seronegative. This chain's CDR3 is CASSQVDMGLAAYNEQFF. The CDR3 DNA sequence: TGCGCCAGCAGCCAAGTCGATATGGGACTAGCGGCGTACAATGAGCAGTTCTTC.